The T cell receptor beta chain under discussion was sequenced for a study of blood T cell repertoires in COVID-19 (dated by TCRdb to between 2020 and 2021). About the study as a whole: Samples covering the acute and convalescent phases of COVID-19 were provided by collaborators in the United States, Italy and Spain. Where available, HLA class I and class II types were taken from metadata supplied by the sample provider and were not determined by assay-based typing. The material from the prospective study consisted of cDNA or gDNA derived from T cells, B-cell-depleted T cells, or PBMCs. Deeply sampled blood TCRbeta repertoires from subjects exposed to, actively infected with, or recovered from COVID-19 were included in the dataset. The samples were drawn from two sources: the first 160 participants of the ongoing ImmuneRACE study, and over 1,000 subjects contributed by 6 global collaborators. The sample metadata nearly always contained a de-identified subject ID, COVID-19 status, age in years and sex. The repertoires were released in a freely available public database intended as a resource for research on the immune response to SARS-CoV-2. On the study overall, not on this receptor specifically: The amount of clinical and demographic metadata varied by source and participant and was provided uncurated.

Worth noting for this clone: What this receptor recognizes is not known. No base qualities exist here, and no much larger clone lies one base off it.

In Seattle, one collaborating source enrolled patients while the infection was active and tracked those patients longitudinally over the course of disease. Collaborating institutions collected whole blood in K2EDTA tubes following their own protocols. Collaborator samples were shipped for TCRbeta analysis as frozen whole blood, isolated PBMCs, or DNA extracted from either sample type. The immunoSEQ Assay, a bias-controlled multiplex PCR, was used to amplify TCRbeta CDR3 regions from genomic DNA. The paper's processing steps were these. The number of nucleated cells in each sample was estimated from the amplification of reference gene primers within the assay. To quantify the absolute abundance of each unique TCRbeta CDR3 rearrangement, sequence reads were collapsed and filtered. For each sample, productive Simpson clonality was calculated by taking the square root of Simpson's diversity index across productive rearrangements. Entries here come from immuneACCESS through TCRdb and include only in-frame sequences with V and J called. Some clones fail to appear in such tables; in the studies checked, an unresolved V gene covers under half of the shortfall, and the cause of the remainder is unknown. Clone size and V and J calls were adopted from that table, with D and trimming inferred from the DNA. For this sample the table gives 400,000 or so clones, of which roughly 90% were detected only once. The ten largest clonotypes hold about 1.6% of the sample.

V and J lose 0 bases and 7 bases, and a span of 20 bases separates them. The CDR3 contains 17 residues, cysteine and phenylalanine counted. Only the CDR3 DNA is retained, 51 bases long and in frame from the first base. CDR1 and CDR2 (SGDLS, YYNGEE) derive from the germline V gene. The sequenced sample consisted of peripheral blood. This TCR was recovered from a woman aged 40 to 50 with COVID-19, enrolled during active disease. The rearrangement combines TRBV9 with TRBJ2-1, and perhaps TRBD2 as D gene, on 7 matching bases. The CDR3 reads as follows: CASSVERGAGRKNEQFF. The DNA sequence is TGTGCCAGCAGCGTAGAACGGGGGGCGGGGAGGAAGAATGAGCAGTTCTTC. The CDR3 plus the reference TRBV9 and TRBJ2-1 genes for the other parts give the full variable domain: DSGVTQTPKHLITATGQRVTLRCSPRSGDLSVYWYQQSLDQGLQFLIQYYNGEERAKGNILERFSAQQFPDLHSELNLSSLELGDSALYFCASSVERGAGRKNEQFFGPGTRLTVL.